The subject of this entry is one TCR beta chain. This record belongs to a study of shared clonotypes between healthy human individuals. Sequenced by immunoSEQ multiplex PCR; TCRdb stores in-frame clones only, minus some. This table has roughly 1,800,000 clones, roughly 95% appearing once. In the naive CD8 group, cells lacked CD45RO and were positively selected for CCR7, so terminally differentiated effector memory CD45RA+ cells were left out. CDR1 is MNHNS, CDR2 SASEGT, per germline. This CDR3 region has 14 residues. Trimming at V came to 6 bases and at J to 4 bases, leaving 5 bases not matched to a gene.

This receptor was identified in a young man in good health. Input material: naive CD8+ T cells sorted from blood. This rearrangement joins TRBV6-1 to TRBJ2-2, with TRBD1 matching 7 bases. CDR3 in amino acids: CASSATGVTGELFF. The CDR3 DNA reads TGTGCCAGCAGCGCCACAGGGGTCACCGGGGAGCTGTTTTTT.